This is a list of T cell receptor beta chains from one sample in a study of T cells after yellow fever vaccination. MiXCR was run by TCRdb on the 5' RACE reads, yielding one entry per CDR3 protein. The sample includes 35,000 to 55,000 distinct CDR3 sequences, about 6.8% seen only once; the top ten take about 15%. The sequenced sample was CD8+ T cells not binding an NS4B(214-222) dextramer, sorted from PBMCs, obtained 45 days after the yellow fever booster vaccination. These receptors all come from a young man who received the YFV17D yellow fever vaccine. CDR3s include the opening cysteine and the closing phenylalanine or tryptophan. Each record gives: V gene, J gene, clone size, D gene, CDR3 protein, CDR3 DNA. The D gene is left open where the match is weak. The size field is filled for only some rows; it gives once, few, many or a size class.

TRBV25-1	TRBJ2-4	many	.	CASSVGDIQYF	TGTGCCAGCAGTGTCGGGGACATTCAGTACTTC
TRBV10-3	TRBJ2-5	many	TRBD2	CAISESLAGTGAETQYF	TGTGCCATCAGTGAGTCGTTAGCGGGAACCGGCGCGGAGACCCAGTACTTC
TRBV12-3/TRBV12-4	TRBJ2-3	many	.	CASSALGADTQYF	TGTGCCAGCAGTGCCCTAGGTGCAGATACGCAGTATTTT
TRBV7-9	TRBJ2-1	many	.	CASSPPGSNEQFF	TGTGCCAGCAGCCCCCCGGGGAGCAATGAGCAGTTCTTC
TRBV28	TRBJ2-2	.	TRBD1	CATVPGQGANTGELFF	TGTGCCACCGTGCCGGGACAGGGGGCGAACACCGGGGAGCTGTTTTTT
TRBV29-1	TRBJ2-7	many	.	CSGRGLQNPYEQYF	TGCAGCGGCCGCGGCCTCCAAAATCCCTACGAGCAGTACTTC
TRBV3-1	TRBJ2-3	many	.	CASSQVGGTDTQYF	TGTGCCAGCAGCCAAGTGGGTGGCACAGATACGCAGTATTTT
TRBV5-1	TRBJ2-1	many	.	CASLGTSYNEQFF	TGCGCCAGTCTAGGAACCAGTTACAATGAGCAGTTCTTC
TRBV29-1	TRBJ2-1	many	.	CSVGQGNNEQFF	TGCAGCGTTGGCCAGGGCAACAATGAGCAGTTCTTC
TRBV7-2	TRBJ2-1	many	.	CASSPGSSYNEQFF	TGTGCCAGCAGCCCCGGGAGCTCCTACAATGAGCAGTTCTTC
TRBV6-2/TRBV6-3	TRBJ2-2	many	.	CASSYGGAGELFF	TGTGCCAGCAGTTACGGCGGCGCCGGGGAGCTGTTTTTT
TRBV7-9	TRBJ1-1	many	.	CASSLVGGDGAFF	TGTGCCAGCAGCTTAGTGGGGGGCGATGGAGCTTTCTTT
TRBV6-2/TRBV6-3	TRBJ2-2	.	.	CASGGVNGGELFF	TGTGCCAGCGGCGGTGTCAATGGCGGGGAGCTGTTTTTT
TRBV19	TRBJ2-1	.	.	CASEPGLGGNEQFF	TGTGCCAGTGAGCCGGGACTCGGGGGAAATGAGCAGTTCTTC
TRBV28	TRBJ2-1	many	.	CASSFVQRSYNEQFF	TGTGCCAGCAGTTTTGTTCAACGCTCCTACAATGAGCAGTTCTTC
TRBV6-2/TRBV6-3	TRBJ2-7	.	TRBD2	CASSHTSGRGYESYEQYF	TGTGCCAGCAGCCACACTAGCGGGAGGGGATACGAGTCCTACGAGCAGTACTTC
TRBV6-4	TRBJ1-1	many	TRBD1	CASSDGGGMAEAFF	TGTGCCAGCAGTGACGGAGGGGGCATGGCTGAAGCTTTCTTT
TRBV6-5	TRBJ1-5	many	TRBD1	CASRGGLGNQPQHF	TGTGCCAGCAGAGGGGGCTTGGGGAATCAGCCCCAGCATTTT
TRBV27	TRBJ2-7	many	TRBD1	CASSFRDRGSEQYF	TGTGCCAGCAGTTTCCGGGACAGGGGATCGGAGCAGTACTTC
TRBV12-3/TRBV12-4	TRBJ2-5	many	.	CASSFGTRGEETQYF	TGTGCCAGCAGTTTTGGCACAAGAGGGGAGGAGACCCAGTACTTC
TRBV7-7	TRBJ2-3	many	.	CASSLGVANKGTDTQYF	TGTGCTAGCAGCTTAGGAGTAGCCAATAAAGGCACAGATACGCAGTATTTT
TRBV3-1	TRBJ2-6	many	.	CASSLDGTSSGANVLTF	TGTGCCAGCAGCCTGGACGGGACCTCCTCTGGGGCCAACGTCCTGACTTTC
TRBV5-1	TRBJ1-1	many	.	CASSLLSGMNTEAFF	TGCGCCAGCAGCTTGTTGAGCGGAATGAACACTGAAGCTTTCTTT
TRBV4-3	TRBJ2-2	many	.	CASSPLGTERTGELFF	TGCGCCAGCAGCCCACTAGGGACCGAAAGAACCGGGGAGCTGTTTTTT
TRBV12-3/TRBV12-4	TRBJ2-1	many	.	CASRDPYSYNEQFF	TGTGCCAGTCGCGACCCATACTCCTACAATGAGCAGTTCTTC
TRBV4-2	TRBJ2-3	many	TRBD2	CASSLPRGAGESDTQYF	TGTGCCAGCAGCCTTCCACGCGGGGCGGGAGAGTCAGATACGCAGTATTTT
TRBV20-1	TRBJ2-7	many	.	CSARGGYSSYEQYF	TGCAGTGCTAGAGGCGGGTACAGCTCCTACGAGCAGTACTTC
TRBV20-1	TRBJ2-7	many	.	CSANMMHEQYF	TGCAGTGCAAACATGATGCACGAGCAGTACTTC
TRBV25-1	TRBJ2-7	medium-sized	.	CASSTGNYEQYF	TGTGCCAGCAGTACCGGGAACTACGAGCAGTACTTC
TRBV6-5	TRBJ1-1	.	.	CASSQIAGSAFF	TGTGCCAGCAGCCAAATTGCGGGTTCAGCTTTCTTT
TRBV20-1	TRBJ2-2	many	.	CSARDVGEALQTANTGELFF	TGCAGTGCTAGAGATGTGGGGGAGGCCTTACAAACAGCGAACACCGGGGAGCTGTTTTTT
TRBV2	TRBJ2-7	many	.	CASYFQGSYEQYF	TGTGCCAGCTATTTTCAGGGGTCCTACGAGCAGTACTTC
TRBV7-2	TRBJ2-3	many	TRBD1	CASSTPDRVTTDTQYF	TGTGCCAGCAGCACGCCGGACAGGGTTACGACAGATACGCAGTATTTT
TRBV9	TRBJ2-6	many	.	CASSAGTGTYSGANVLTF	TGTGCCAGCAGCGCGGGAACAGGGACCTACTCTGGGGCCAACGTCCTGACTTTC
TRBV28	TRBJ2-3	many	.	CASRPGAVDTQYF	TGTGCCAGCAGGCCCGGGGCGGTAGATACGCAGTATTTT
TRBV20-1	TRBJ2-5	few	TRBD1	CSAGPGQQETQYF	TGCAGTGCGGGACCGGGACAGCAAGAGACCCAGTACTTC
TRBV5-1	TRBJ2-1	many	TRBD2	CASSQREERNEQFF	TGCGCCAGCAGCCAGCGGGAGGAGAGAAATGAGCAGTTCTTC
TRBV27	TRBJ1-5	many	.	CASRKGAWSNQPQHF	TGTGCCAGCCGTAAAGGGGCTTGGAGCAATCAGCCCCAGCATTTT
TRBV6-6	TRBJ2-3	many	.	CASGDSMDTQYF	TGTGCCAGCGGGGACTCGATGGATACGCAGTATTTT
TRBV20-1	TRBJ2-1	many	.	CSARDNRVYEQFF	TGCAGTGCTAGAGATAATAGGGTCTATGAGCAGTTCTTC
TRBV19	TRBJ2-3	many	TRBD2	CASISAGGPADTQYF	TGTGCCAGTATATCGGCGGGAGGGCCGGCAGATACGCAGTATTTT